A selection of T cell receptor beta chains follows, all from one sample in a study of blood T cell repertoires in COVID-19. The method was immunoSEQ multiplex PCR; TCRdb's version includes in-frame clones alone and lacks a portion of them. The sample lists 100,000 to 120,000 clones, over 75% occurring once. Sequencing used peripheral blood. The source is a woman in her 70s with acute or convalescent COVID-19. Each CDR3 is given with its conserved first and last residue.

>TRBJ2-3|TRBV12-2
CASRPGLAGRTDTQYF
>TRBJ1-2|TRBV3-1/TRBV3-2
CASSQGIGGGYGYTF
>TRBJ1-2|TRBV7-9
CASSLETGYGYTF
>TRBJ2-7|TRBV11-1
CASSWGSSYEQYF
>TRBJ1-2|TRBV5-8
CASSPTDGEGGRGGYTF
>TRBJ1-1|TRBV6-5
CASKQAGQGNTEAFF
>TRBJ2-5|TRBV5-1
CASRLGGGGQETQYF
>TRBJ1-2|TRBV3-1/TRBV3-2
CASSPRGLGARGYTF
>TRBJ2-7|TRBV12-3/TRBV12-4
CASSFGELYEQYF
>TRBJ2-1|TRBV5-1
CASSLGGLATYNEQFF
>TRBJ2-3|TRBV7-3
CASSADLAGGTDTQYF
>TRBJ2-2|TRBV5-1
CASSSIALTGELFF
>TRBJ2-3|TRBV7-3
CASSLMGGGTDTQYF
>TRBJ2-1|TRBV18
CASSPPRAGGPYNEQFF
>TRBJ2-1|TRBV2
CASSPDRVNEQFF
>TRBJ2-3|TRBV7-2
CASSSAGASWDTQYF
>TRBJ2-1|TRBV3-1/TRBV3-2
CASSRESDEQFF
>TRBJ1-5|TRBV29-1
CSVTQGSDQPQHF
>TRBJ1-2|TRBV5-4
CASSSKTVFYGYTF
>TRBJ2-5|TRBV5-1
CASSPTGMKETQYF
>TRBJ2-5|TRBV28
CASSGGGSRGGTQYF
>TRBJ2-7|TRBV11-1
CASSLTRGGVYEQYF